The 5 T cell receptor beta chains given below trace back to one sample, sequenced in a study of T cell changes during pregnancy in multiple sclerosis. The table came from immunoSEQ multiplex PCR; TCRdb's copy has only in-frame clones and leaves some out. The repertoire consists of around 57,000 clones, with almost 95% occurring once and the leading ten covering around 0.25%. The specimen was CD4+ T cells from peripheral blood mononuclear cells, collected in the third trimester of pregnancy. The source of these receptors is a female donor with multiple sclerosis, enrolled in a pregnancy study.

The V and J genes are TRBV4-2 and TRBJ2-7; D might be TRBD2 (6 bases). Germline V gene lookup returns CDR1 LGHNA and CDR2 YNFKEQ. The ends were cut back, 4 bases at V and 0 bases at J, with 10 bases in the middle. The CDR3 spans 14 residues. CDR3 region: CASSPSGLSYEQYF. CDR3 DNA: TGTGCCAGCAGCCCCAGCGGGCTCTCCTACGAGCAGTACTTC.

This clone was seen more than once but under ten times. This chain connects TRBV5-1 to TRBJ2-7, with 7 bases matching TRBD1. Germline-derived CDR1 and CDR2 are SGHRS and YFSETQ. V was clipped by 9 bases and J by 0 bases; unmatched bases: 15. The CDR3 is 16 residues long. CDR3 DNA: TGCGCCACCAGGACGATACCGGGACAGAGCTCCTACGAGCAGTACTTC. Translation gives CATRTIPGQSSYEQYF.

This sequence joins TRBV27 and TRBJ1-1; weak D call: TRBD1 (6 bases). This CDR3 has 13 residues. Germline CDR1 is MNHEY and CDR2 is SMNVEV (reference sequence). V was pared by 3 bases and J by 4 bases, with 9 bases between. The CDR3 sequence is CASSFHRATEAFF. The DNA for the CDR3 is TGTGCCAGCAGTTTCCACAGGGCCACTGAAGCTTTCTTT.

The chain links TRBV7-3 to TRBJ1-1; TRBD1 aligns across 7 bases. Per the germline V gene, CDR1 is SGHTA and CDR2 is FQGTGA. V lost 0 bases, J lost 8 bases, and 6 bases stayed unmatched. The CDR3 has 14 residues. The CDR3 nucleotides are TGTGCCAGCAGCTTAACGACAGGGACCCCCGAAGCTTTCTTT. This codes for CASSLTTGTPEAFF.

There are a few counts of this clone. V is TRBV19 and J is TRBJ1-4; 7 nucleotides line up with TRBD1. The CDR3 totals 13 residues. Germline CDR1 reads LNHDA; CDR2 reads SQIVND (reference sequence). The V gene end was trimmed by 10 bases and the J gene end by 7 bases; junction bases not matched to a gene: 9. CDR3 protein: CATYLQGGEKLFF. The CDR3 coding sequence is TGTGCCACCTACCTCCAGGGGGGTGAAAAACTGTTTTTT.